Listed below are T cell receptor beta chains from one sample, sequenced in a study. Repertoires were generated with immunoSEQ multiplex PCR, while TCRdb's copy carries only in-frame clones and drops some. Of nearly 70,000 clones in the sample, 90% to 95% were seen once. The sequenced sample consisted of PBMCs. The receptor source for this set is a man in his forties with rheumatoid arthritis. Both conserved end residues are part of each CDR3. Fields, in order: clone size, D gene, J gene, V gene, CDR3 protein, CDR3 DNA. A D gene is named only where the DNA matches it firmly. Size is stated for part of the rows, as once, few or many counts, or as a class when the clone is expanded.

clone_size: .
d_call: TRBD1
j_call: TRBJ1-6
v_call: TRBV6-5
cdr3_aa: CASSKTGAYNSPLHF
cdr3_nt: TGTGCCAGCAGTAAGACAGGGGCCTATAATTCACCCCTCCACTTT

clone_size: .
d_call: TRBD2
j_call: TRBJ2-7
v_call: TRBV27
cdr3_aa: CASTAIAGNYEQYF
cdr3_nt: TGTGCCAGCACCGCTATAGCGGGGAACTACGAGCAGTACTTC

clone_size: .
d_call: .
j_call: TRBJ1-5
v_call: TRBV30
cdr3_aa: CAWSQTGPGIFGNQPQHF
cdr3_nt: TGTGCCTGGAGTCAAACCGGGCCAGGGATTTTTGGCAATCAGCCCCAGCATTTT

clone_size: once
d_call: .
j_call: TRBJ1-5
v_call: TRBV18
cdr3_aa: CASSPLKSNQPQHF
cdr3_nt: TGTGCCAGCTCACCTTTAAAAAGCAATCAGCCCCAGCATTTT

clone_size: .
d_call: .
j_call: TRBJ1-1
v_call: TRBV6-1
cdr3_aa: CASSETARTEAFF
cdr3_nt: TGTGCCAGCAGTGAAACAGCGAGAACTGAAGCTTTCTTT

clone_size: .
d_call: .
j_call: TRBJ2-7
v_call: TRBV9
cdr3_aa: CASSAPAGEQYF
cdr3_nt: TGTGCCAGCAGCGCCCCGGCGGGGGAGCAGTACTTC

clone_size: few
d_call: .
j_call: TRBJ1-5
v_call: TRBV7-2
cdr3_aa: CASSIQKNQPQHF
cdr3_nt: TGTGCCAGCAGCATCCAAAAGAATCAGCCCCAGCATTTT

clone_size: .
d_call: .
j_call: TRBJ2-1
v_call: TRBV15
cdr3_aa: CATRDGTPEFF
cdr3_nt: TGTGCCACTCGGGACGGTACCCCAGAGTTCTTC

clone_size: few
d_call: .
j_call: TRBJ1-6
v_call: TRBV9
cdr3_aa: CASSVGPSLYNSPLHF
cdr3_nt: TGTGCCAGCAGCGTAGGGCCCTCACTTTATAATTCACCCCTCCACTTT

clone_size: .
d_call: .
j_call: TRBJ2-3
v_call: TRBV15
cdr3_aa: CATRTLSADTQYF
cdr3_nt: TGTGCCACCAGGACTCTTTCGGCAGATACGCAGTATTTT

clone_size: .
d_call: TRBD1
j_call: TRBJ2-2
v_call: TRBV6-5
cdr3_aa: CASSSGTGANTGELFF
cdr3_nt: TGTGCCAGCAGTTCCGGGACAGGGGCGAACACCGGGGAGCTGTTTTTT

clone_size: .
d_call: .
j_call: TRBJ2-7
v_call: TRBV3-1/TRBV3-2
cdr3_aa: CASSPNYVPYEQYF
cdr3_nt: TGTGCCAGCAGCCCGAACTACGTACCCTACGAGCAGTACTTC

clone_size: .
d_call: TRBD1
j_call: TRBJ1-1
v_call: TRBV11-2
cdr3_aa: CASSQRTGNTEAFF
cdr3_nt: TGTGCCAGCAGCCAACGGACAGGGAACACTGAAGCTTTCTTT

clone_size: .
d_call: .
j_call: TRBJ1-1
v_call: TRBV18
cdr3_aa: CASSLMENTEAFF
cdr3_nt: TGTGCCAGCTCACTCATGGAGAACACTGAAGCTTTCTTT

clone_size: .
d_call: .
j_call: TRBJ2-7
v_call: TRBV5-1
cdr3_aa: CASSSTAYEQYF
cdr3_nt: TGCGCCAGCAGCTCAACAGCCTACGAGCAGTACTTC

clone_size: .
d_call: TRBD1
j_call: TRBJ1-1
v_call: TRBV27
cdr3_aa: CATPEGADTEAFF
cdr3_nt: TGTGCCACCCCTGAGGGGGCGGACACTGAAGCTTTCTTT

clone_size: .
d_call: TRBD1
j_call: TRBJ2-7
v_call: TRBV5-8
cdr3_aa: CASSLGARTGVHEQYF
cdr3_nt: TGTGCCAGCAGCTTGGGCGCCCGGACAGGGGTCCACGAGCAGTACTTC

clone_size: .
d_call: TRBD1
j_call: TRBJ1-5
v_call: TRBV19
cdr3_aa: CATGLLGGGGNQPQHF
cdr3_nt: TGTGCCACCGGATTGTTGGGAGGGGGCGGCAATCAGCCCCAGCATTTT

clone_size: .
d_call: .
j_call: TRBJ1-6
v_call: TRBV12-5
cdr3_aa: CASGNSYNSPLHF
cdr3_nt: TGTGCTAGCGGGAACTCCTATAATTCACCCCTCCACTTT

clone_size: .
d_call: .
j_call: TRBJ1-1
v_call: TRBV7-2
cdr3_aa: CASSLDARNTEAFF
cdr3_nt: TGTGCCAGCAGCTTAGATGCCAGGAACACTGAAGCTTTCTTT

clone_size: .
d_call: .
j_call: TRBJ2-2
v_call: TRBV6-4
cdr3_aa: CASSRGANTGELFF
cdr3_nt: TGTGCCAGCAGTCGGGGGGCTAACACCGGGGAGCTGTTTTTT

clone_size: .
d_call: .
j_call: TRBJ1-1
v_call: TRBV9
cdr3_aa: CASSNMNTEAFF
cdr3_nt: TGTGCCAGCAGCAACATGAACACTGAAGCTTTCTTT

clone_size: .
d_call: .
j_call: TRBJ1-1
v_call: TRBV7-3
cdr3_aa: CASSLTPTGTEAFF
cdr3_nt: TGTGCCAGCAGCTTAACGCCGACGGGCACTGAAGCTTTCTTT

clone_size: .
d_call: .
j_call: TRBJ1-1
v_call: TRBV7-3
cdr3_aa: CASSLTDRNTEAFF
cdr3_nt: TGTGCCAGCAGCTTAACTGACAGGAACACTGAAGCTTTCTTT

clone_size: .
d_call: .
j_call: TRBJ2-7
v_call: TRBV25-1
cdr3_aa: CASSERVRGEQYF
cdr3_nt: TGTGCCAGCAGTGAAAGGGTTAGGGGCGAGCAGTACTTC

clone_size: .
d_call: .
j_call: TRBJ1-2
v_call: TRBV27
cdr3_aa: CASSKSGTRFNYGYTF
cdr3_nt: TGTGCCAGCAGTAAATCCGGGACAAGATTTAACTATGGCTACACCTTC

clone_size: .
d_call: .
j_call: TRBJ2-2
v_call: TRBV6-5
cdr3_aa: CASSYRDSPNTGELFF
cdr3_nt: TGTGCCAGCAGTTACAGGGACTCACCGAACACCGGGGAGCTGTTTTTT

clone_size: .
d_call: TRBD2
j_call: TRBJ2-5
v_call: TRBV5-4
cdr3_aa: CASSWLAGDETQYF
cdr3_nt: TGTGCCAGCAGCTGGCTAGCGGGAGACGAGACCCAGTACTTC

clone_size: .
d_call: .
j_call: TRBJ2-3
v_call: TRBV5-1
cdr3_aa: CASSLAGGSTDTQYF
cdr3_nt: TGCGCCAGCAGCTTGGCTGGCGGGAGCACAGATACGCAGTATTTT

clone_size: .
d_call: .
j_call: TRBJ2-2
v_call: TRBV2
cdr3_aa: CASTVVVPGELFF
cdr3_nt: TGTGCCAGCACCGTCGTCGTCCCCGGGGAGCTGTTTTTT

clone_size: .
d_call: TRBD1
j_call: TRBJ1-1
v_call: TRBV5-4
cdr3_aa: CASSPAGGTEAFF
cdr3_nt: TGTGCCAGCAGCCCCGCAGGGGGAACTGAAGCTTTCTTT

clone_size: .
d_call: .
j_call: TRBJ2-1
v_call: TRBV4-1
cdr3_aa: CASSQDPGGASYNEQFF
cdr3_nt: TGCGCCAGCAGCCAAGATCCCGGCGGCGCTTCCTACAATGAGCAGTTCTTC

clone_size: .
d_call: .
j_call: TRBJ1-1
v_call: TRBV18
cdr3_aa: CASSLGTPKTEAFF
cdr3_nt: TGTGCCAGCTCACTAGGGACACCGAAGACTGAAGCTTTCTTT

clone_size: .
d_call: .
j_call: TRBJ2-1
v_call: TRBV6-5
cdr3_aa: CASSYSWGRDEQFF
cdr3_nt: TGTGCCAGCAGTTACTCTTGGGGGCGGGATGAGCAGTTCTTC

clone_size: .
d_call: .
j_call: TRBJ1-5
v_call: TRBV19
cdr3_aa: CATGGGTSNQPQHF
cdr3_nt: TGTGCCACTGGGGGCGGAACTAGCAATCAGCCCCAGCATTTT

clone_size: .
d_call: .
j_call: TRBJ1-5
v_call: TRBV7-9
cdr3_aa: CASSFAGSNQPQHF
cdr3_nt: TGTGCCAGCAGCTTCGCGGGTTCCAATCAGCCCCAGCATTTT

clone_size: .
d_call: .
j_call: TRBJ2-5
v_call: TRBV5-1
cdr3_aa: CASAAGNPKETQYF
cdr3_nt: TGCGCCAGCGCGGCAGGGAATCCTAAGGAGACCCAGTACTTC